This entry describes one T cell receptor (beta chain). Its antigen is not yet known. Nothing much larger sits one base from this clone, and base qualities are not available. Healthy HIV-negative adults with no recently reported acute infections or vaccinations were included as donors. All donors were Caucasian adults living in Nashville, Tennessee, USA. CD4+ T cells were enriched through magnetic negative selection, after which naive cells were positively selected on CD45RA and the remaining negative fraction served as the memory subset. Blood was obtained by leukapheresis, after which PBMCs were separated by Ficoll-Histopaque density gradient centrifugation and cryopreserved in liquid nitrogen vapor phase. Analytical flow cytometry was used to check the purity and quantity of every magnetically sorted T cell population. Each sorted fraction had its genomic DNA isolated and then quantified by UV absorbance on a Nanodrop 2000c.

TCR CDR3 regions were amplified from genomic DNA by multiplex PCR using the deep immunoSEQ assay. Extracted genomic DNA from each cell subset was distributed evenly across all wells of several immunoSEQ 96-well plates, and each plate was treated as a replicate. Each replicate PCR for sorted subsets received about 180 ng genomic DNA, equal to about 30,000 T cell genomes. Purified libraries were quantified with a Qubit 3.0 fluorometer, sized on a Bioanalyzer 2100, and re-quantified with the KAPA Library Quantification kit. Every immunoSEQ 96-well plate was sequenced on a separate single-read 150-cycle Illumina NextSeq 550 flow cell. The original pipeline was this. Because the immunoSEQ output included only junctional sequences and no quality scores, the filtering could not be the same as the filtering used for full-length reads. Sequences were annotated with PyIR, a Python wrapper for IgBLAST v1.9, and V/J genes and CDR3 were assigned using IMGT germline references. Any read was removed if the V/J assignment was weak (E-value above 1e-6), the CDR3 was missing, or the read contained stop codons, out-of-frame junctions, or ambiguous translated residues. V3J clonotypes were defined as sequences sharing the same inferred V gene, J gene, and CDR3 amino acid sequence. To compute the percentage overlap between repertoires, the number of shared unique clonotypes was divided by the size of the smaller repertoire. Richness of each repertoire was evaluated using RTK rarefaction, the Chao1 estimator, and Recon v2.1 estimates of unobserved clonotypes. Generation probabilities were computed with OLGA for all TCRbeta clonotypes obtained by the gDNA method from several donors. TCRdb provides this immuneACCESS table in a form limited to in-frame rearrangements. Some clones are lacking; in checked studies, under half of them reflect an unresolved V gene, and why the rest are absent is not known. The D gene and trimming were derived from the DNA, and the V and J assignments and clone size from that table. The sample includes hundreds of thousands of clones, with roughly 70% observed a single time. 1.5% to 2% of the sample comes from the top ten.

The data derive from a study of shared clonotypes between healthy human individuals (dated by TCRdb to 2018 to 2021). Concerning the study at large: A few men and a couple of women, aged 18 to 49 years, made up the cohort. Per donor, three plates each were used for CD4 naive and CD4 memory, two for CD8 naive, and one for CD8 memory. The study deeply sequenced blood TCR repertoires of 5 or 6 healthy adults to estimate repertoire size and the extent of clonotype sharing between individuals. Libraries were prepared and TCR repertoires were sequenced by different laboratories using diverse techniques, in order to increase sequencing depth and limit assay-specific biases. Between about 0.9 and 8.9 billion PBMCs per donor were obtained by leukapheresis.

The trim is 6 bases for V and 2 bases for J, with a gap of 16 bases between the germline ends. The CDR3 numbers 16 residues from cysteine through phenylalanine. The entry retains the CDR3 DNA only, 48 bases that are in frame from base 1. The germline V gene (reference sequence) gives CDR1 as LNHDA and CDR2 as SQIVND. The paper as a whole reports these results and caveats: Sampling was restricted to blood, and TCR repertoires in tissues likely differ from the TCR repertoires found in blood. Naive subsets generally had larger estimated clonotype richness than memory subsets did. Rarefaction of sorted-subset datasets indicated incomplete sequencing despite the large sequencing depth. Clonotypes shared by all four sorted-subset donors showed higher generation probabilities than non-shared clonotypes. Based on pairwise subsampling, the degree of clonotype sharing among donors was expected to be affected by sequencing depth. The small number of donors limited the genetic and exposure-history diversity represented. When a few donors were compared, the shared fraction of clonotypes was around 5% for naive CD4, around 4% for naive CD8, 2.3% for memory CD4, and roughly 0.43% for memory CD8.

The V gene is TRBV19 and the J gene is TRBJ1-4; TRBD1 is a possible D gene, resting on 6 matching bases. The receptor's source is a woman aged 25 to 39 in good health. The sample comprised memory CD4+ T cells sorted from blood. Reading the label with the study, this specimen's cell subset or site is: CD45RA-negative fraction. CDR3 loop: CASRPTGWGTNEKLFF. The DNA reads as follows: TGTGCCAGTAGGCCGACAGGTTGGGGCACTAATGAAAAACTGTTTTTT.